Given below is one T cell receptor beta chain in context. This record belongs to a study of blood T cell repertoires in COVID-19. At the level of the study: The United States, Italy and Spain provided the acute and convalescent COVID-19 samples.

Seattle-derived patients entered the study during active infection and were followed longitudinally. This CDR3 has 17 residues. The trim removed 0 bases at V and 3 bases at J, leaving 11 bases unmatched. Per the germline V gene, CDR1 is SQVTM and CDR2 is ANQGSEA. Original analysis: Amplified reference gene primers provided the basis for estimating nucleated cell counts. Using immunoSEQ multiplex PCR, the repertoire was profiled, and TCRdb retains in-frame clones only, with some absent. V and J calls and clone size come straight from that table; D and trimming were deduced from the DNA. The table has some 360,000 clones, about 90% seen once.

V usage is TRBV29-1 and J usage is TRBJ2-3; 8 bases line up with TRBD1. The sample taken for sequencing was peripheral blood. The receptor's source is a woman in her sixties with COVID-19, enrolled during active disease. The CDR3 protein is CSVEDGGRTGLTDTQYF. In DNA, the CDR3 is TGCAGCGTTGAAGACGGTGGGAGGACAGGGTTAACAGATACGCAGTATTTT.